These T cell receptor beta chains were read from a single sample in a study of blood T cells in healthy people across ages. One entry per CDR3 protein results from TCRdb running MiXCR on the 5' RACE reads. The sample yields about 2 million distinct CDR3 sequences, around half seen once. Sequenced material: blood. These receptors were obtained from a woman between 40 and 50 years old in good health. Both conserved end residues are part of each CDR3. A D gene is named only where the DNA matches it firmly. Clone sizes are given selectively: once, few, many, or a class where the clone is expanded.

abundance,j_gene,v_gene,d_gene,CDR3aa,CDR3nt
once,TRBJ2-7,TRBV5-6,TRBD2,CASSLELADYEQYF,TGTGCCAGCAGCTTGGAGCTAGCGGACTACGAGCAGTACTTC
many,TRBJ2-1,TRBV6-2/TRBV6-3,TRBD2,CASSSKRGGYNEQFF,TGTGCCAGCAGTTCGAAGCGGGGGGGGTACAATGAGCAGTTCTTC
few,TRBJ2-5,TRBV6-2/TRBV6-3,NA,CASRQTAGETQYF,TGTGCCAGCAGACAGACGGCGGGGGAGACCCAGTACTTC
NA,TRBJ2-5,TRBV6-6,TRBD1,CASSSQRTGQETQYF,TGTGCCAGCAGTTCCCAACGGACAGGCCAAGAGACCCAGTACTTC
NA,TRBJ1-2,TRBV6-1,TRBD1,CASSEAVPQTGSGYTF,TGTGCCAGCAGTGAAGCGGTTCCCCAGACAGGGAGCGGCTACACCTTC
NA,TRBJ2-5,TRBV27,NA,CASSPWGAGGETQYF,TGTGCCAGCAGCCCTTGGGGGGCTGGAGGAGAGACCCAGTACTTC
NA,TRBJ2-3,TRBV6-2/TRBV6-3,TRBD2,CASSRATLAGGTDTQYF,TGTGCCAGCAGCCGGGCGACTCTAGCGGGGGGAACAGATACGCAGTATTTT
few,TRBJ2-1,TRBV7-3,NA,CASSLTGSGNLRESYNEQFF,TGTGCCAGCAGCTTAACAGGGTCAGGGAATTTACGCGAATCTTACAATGAGCAGTTCTTC
NA,TRBJ2-1,TRBV6-6,NA,CASRSDGNKQFF,TGTGCCAGCAGGAGCGATGGAAACAAGCAGTTCTTC
NA,TRBJ2-3,TRBV7-2,TRBD2,CAVAGASTDTQYF,TGTGCAGTAGCGGGGGCCTCTACAGATACGCAGTATTTT
NA,TRBJ2-1,TRBV20-1,NA,CSAREPPRGNEQFF,TGCAGTGCTAGAGAGCCGCCCAGGGGCAATGAGCAGTTCTTC
once,TRBJ1-2,TRBV7-9,NA,CASSLERLSYGYTF,TGTGCCAGCAGCTTAGAAAGGCTAAGCTATGGCTACACCTTC
NA,TRBJ1-4,TRBV27,NA,CASRGGREKLFF,TGTGCCAGCAGGGGGGGACGGGAAAAACTGTTTTTT
NA,TRBJ2-5,TRBV28,NA,CASSSRQTPQETQYF,TGTGCCAGCAGCTCCAGACAGACCCCTCAAGAGACCCAGTACTTC
NA,TRBJ2-3,TRBV15,TRBD2,CATSRDKGLGGTDTQYF,TGTGCCACCAGCAGAGATAAGGGACTAGGGGGCACAGATACGCAGTATTTT
few,TRBJ2-7,TRBV20-1,NA,CSARQDSSYEQYF,TGCAGTGCTAGACAGGACAGCTCCTACGAGCAGTACTTC
few,TRBJ2-3,TRBV20-1,NA,CSARDEQRGTDTQYF,TGCAGTGCTAGAGATGAACAGCGGGGCACAGATACGCAGTATTTT
NA,TRBJ2-3,TRBV12-5,NA,CASGLVLAGKPTGTDTQYF,TGTGCTAGTGGTTTGGTACTCGCGGGGAAGCCGACAGGCACAGATACGCAGTATTTT
NA,TRBJ2-3,TRBV2,TRBD2,CASAEGLVSTDTQYF,TGTGCCAGCGCCGAGGGACTAGTTAGCACAGATACGCAGTATTTT
many,TRBJ2-7,TRBV6-2/TRBV6-3,TRBD1,CASSYGGQGSYEQYF,TGTGCCAGCAGTTACGGGGGACAGGGGAGCTACGAGCAGTACTTC
NA,TRBJ2-1,TRBV6-2/TRBV6-3,NA,CASYFTGSSYNEQFF,TGTGCCAGCTACTTTACAGGGAGCTCCTACAATGAGCAGTTCTTC
few,TRBJ2-3,TRBV4-1,NA,CASSQVGQLGTDTQYF,TGCGCCAGCAGCCAAGTTGGACAGCTCGGCACAGATACGCAGTATTTT
once,TRBJ2-7,TRBV5-1,NA,CASSPSARDYEQYF,TGCGCCAGCAGCCCCTCAGCGAGAGACTACGAGCAGTACTTC
NA,TRBJ2-7,TRBV18,NA,CASSPRGLLYEQYF,TGTGCCAGCTCACCCCGGGGACTCCTCTACGAGCAGTACTTC
NA,TRBJ2-2,TRBV28,NA,CASSLILANTGELFF,TGTGCCAGCAGTTTAATTCTAGCGAACACCGGGGAGCTGTTTTTT
NA,TRBJ2-7,TRBV20-1,NA,CSAKDPGHQKRGSYEQYF,TGCAGTGCTAAGGACCCGGGACACCAGAAAAGAGGCTCCTACGAGCAGTACTTC
NA,TRBJ1-2,TRBV3-1,NA,CASSQWRSLGYGYTF,TGTGCCAGCAGCCAATGGCGCAGCCTCGGCTATGGCTACACCTTC
NA,TRBJ1-2,TRBV6-1,NA,CASRGSKLPSGGYGYTF,TGTGCCAGCAGGGGGTCAAAGCTCCCCTCGGGGGGGTATGGCTACACCTTC
NA,TRBJ1-4,TRBV18,NA,CASSPDSTNEKLFF,TGTGCCAGCTCACCGGACAGTACTAATGAAAAACTGTTTTTT
NA,TRBJ1-2,TRBV7-9,NA,CASTVLHGYTF,TGTGCCAGCACCGTGTTACACGGCTACACCTTC
few,TRBJ2-3,TRBV7-2,TRBD2,CASRPLGTGGPDTQYF,TGTGCCAGCAGACCCTTGGGGACGGGGGGGCCCGATACGCAGTATTTT
few,TRBJ2-5,TRBV20-1,NA,CSASASVETQYF,TGCAGTGCATCGGCTAGCGTAGAGACCCAGTACTTC
NA,TRBJ2-3,TRBV7-3,TRBD2,CASSVKRTSGGSFPQYF,TGTGCCAGCAGCGTGAAACGGACTAGCGGGGGGTCCTTTCCGCAGTATTTT
NA,TRBJ2-1,TRBV7-2,TRBD2,CASSLYLGTSGYNEQFF,TGTGCCAGCAGCTTATATCTCGGGACTAGCGGATACAATGAGCAGTTCTTC
few,TRBJ2-7,TRBV20-1,NA,CSAWGYEQYF,TGCAGTGCCTGGGGATACGAGCAGTACTTC
NA,TRBJ2-6,TRBV7-3,NA,CASSSRAGTGANVLTF,TGTGCCAGCAGCTCAAGGGCAGGGACTGGGGCCAACGTCCTGACTTTC
few,TRBJ2-1,TRBV24-1,TRBD1,CATRPTGDPLQFF,TGTGCCACCAGGCCTACAGGGGACCCTCTACAGTTCTTC
NA,TRBJ2-5,TRBV11-2,NA,CAVRDSFYGQYF,TGTGCCGTCCGGGATTCCTTCTACGGGCAGTACTTC
once,TRBJ2-4,TRBV5-1,NA,CAGSLGGEQYF,TGCGCCGGCAGCCTGGGGGGAGAGCAGTACTTC
NA,TRBJ2-7,TRBV6-6,NA,CASSFEQDSPVYEQYF,TGTGCCAGCAGTTTCGAACAGGACAGCCCGGTCTACGAGCAGTACTTC
NA,TRBJ1-2,TRBV20-1,NA,CSARDLKGDYGYTF,TGCAGTGCTAGAGATCTGAAGGGAGACTATGGCTACACCTTC
few,TRBJ2-4,TRBV6-2/TRBV6-3,TRBD2,CASSDPGLAGVLNIQYF,TGTGCCAGCAGTGACCCGGGACTAGCGGGGGTTTTGAACATTCAGTACTTC
few,TRBJ2-7,TRBV15,TRBD1,CATSRALGQGSSYEQYF,TGTGCCACCAGCAGAGCACTGGGACAGGGGAGCTCCTACGAGCAGTACTTC
few,TRBJ2-7,TRBV5-1,TRBD2,CASSGLIAGGYEQYF,TGCGCCAGCAGCGGGCTAATAGCGGGGGGCTACGAGCAGTACTTC
NA,TRBJ1-2,TRBV6-2/TRBV6-3,TRBD1,CASTQGATGLRANYGYTF,TGTGCCAGCACCCAGGGGGCCACAGGCCTACGAGCTAACTATGGCTACACCTTC
NA,TRBJ1-6,TRBV27,NA,CASSFQSSPLHF,TGTGCCAGCAGTTTTCAGTCTTCACCCCTCCACTTT
NA,TRBJ2-3,TRBV6-5,TRBD2,CASSKGVSGEDTQYF,TGTGCCAGCAGTAAGGGAGTCAGCGGGGAAGACACGCAGTATTTT
NA,TRBJ2-5,TRBV28,TRBD2,CASSKRGGGKETQYF,TGTGCCAGCAGTAAGCGGGGGGGCGGGAAGGAGACCCAGTACTTC
NA,TRBJ2-1,TRBV5-5,TRBD1,CASSLGVDRGMGEQFF,TGTGCCAGCAGCTTGGGGGTGGACAGGGGAATGGGGGAGCAGTTCTTC
NA,TRBJ1-2,TRBV10-3,NA,CAISEAGDNYGYTF,TGTGCCATCAGTGAGGCCGGCGATAACTATGGCTACACCTTC
few,TRBJ2-3,TRBV6-6,NA,CASSPGRPDTQYF,TGTGCCAGCAGTCCGGGACGCCCAGATACGCAGTATTTT
NA,TRBJ2-1,TRBV20-1,TRBD1,CSPRQGAGNEQFF,TGCAGTCCGAGACAGGGGGCAGGGAATGAGCAGTTCTTC
once,TRBJ1-2,TRBV27,NA,CASSLGADSNYGYTF,TGTGCCAGCAGTTTAGGGGCGGACAGTAACTATGGCTACACCTTC
NA,TRBJ2-5,TRBV5-6,NA,CASSLVAEKTQYF,TGTGCCAGCAGCTTGGTGGCTGAAAAGACCCAGTACTTC
NA,TRBJ2-1,TRBV9,TRBD1,CASSDPGTGVNEQFF,TGTGCCAGCAGCGATCCCGGGACAGGGGTCAATGAGCAGTTTTTC
NA,TRBJ2-6,TRBV11-2,NA,CASSLGRDSGANVLTF,TGTGCCAGCAGCTTAGGACGGGACTCTGGGGCCAACGTCCTGACTTTC
few,TRBJ1-1,TRBV20-1,NA,CSADRRGEAFF,TGCAGTGCGGATCGACGTGGTGAAGCTTTCTTT